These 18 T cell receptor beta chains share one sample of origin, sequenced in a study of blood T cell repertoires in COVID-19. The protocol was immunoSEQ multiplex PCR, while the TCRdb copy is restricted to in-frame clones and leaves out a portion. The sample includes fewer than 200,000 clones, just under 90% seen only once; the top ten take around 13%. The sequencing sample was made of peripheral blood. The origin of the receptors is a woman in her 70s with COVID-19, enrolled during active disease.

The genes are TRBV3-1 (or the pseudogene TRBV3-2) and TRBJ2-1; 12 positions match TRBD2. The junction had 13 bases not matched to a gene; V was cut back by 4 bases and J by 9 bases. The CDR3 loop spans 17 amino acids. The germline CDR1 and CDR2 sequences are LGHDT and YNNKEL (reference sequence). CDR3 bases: TGTGCCAGCAGCCCCGGCCTAGCGGGAGGGAGTGTGGGTGAGCAGTTCTTC. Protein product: CASSPGLAGGSVGEQFF.

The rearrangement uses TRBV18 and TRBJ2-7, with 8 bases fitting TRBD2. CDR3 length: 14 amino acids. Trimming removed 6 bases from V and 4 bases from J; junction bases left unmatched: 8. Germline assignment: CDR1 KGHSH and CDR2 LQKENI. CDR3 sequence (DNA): TGTGCCAGCTCTCTAAGCGGGAGAGGGTACGAGCAGTACTTC. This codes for CASSLSGRGYEQYF.

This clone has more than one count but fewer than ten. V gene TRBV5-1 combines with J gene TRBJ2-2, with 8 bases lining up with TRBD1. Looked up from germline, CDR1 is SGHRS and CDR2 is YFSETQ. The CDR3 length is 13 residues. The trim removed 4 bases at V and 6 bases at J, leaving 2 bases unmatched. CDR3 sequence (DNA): TGCGCCAGCAGCGAACAGGGGGCCGGGGAGCTGTTTTTT. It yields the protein CASSEQGAGELFF.

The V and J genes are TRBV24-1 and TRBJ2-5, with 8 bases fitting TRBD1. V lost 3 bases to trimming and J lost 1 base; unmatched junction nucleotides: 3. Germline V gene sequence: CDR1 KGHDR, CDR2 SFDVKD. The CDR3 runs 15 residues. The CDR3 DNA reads TGTGCCACCAGTGATACGGGACAGGCCCAAGAGACCCAGTACTTC. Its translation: CATSDTGQAQETQYF.

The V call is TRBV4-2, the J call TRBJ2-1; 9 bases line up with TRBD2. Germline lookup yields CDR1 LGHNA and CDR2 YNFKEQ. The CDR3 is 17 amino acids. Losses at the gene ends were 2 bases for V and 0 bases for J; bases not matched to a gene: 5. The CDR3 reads CASSQNSGSYSYNEQFF. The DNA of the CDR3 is TGTGCCAGCAGCCAAAATAGCGGGAGCTACTCCTACAATGAGCAGTTCTTC.

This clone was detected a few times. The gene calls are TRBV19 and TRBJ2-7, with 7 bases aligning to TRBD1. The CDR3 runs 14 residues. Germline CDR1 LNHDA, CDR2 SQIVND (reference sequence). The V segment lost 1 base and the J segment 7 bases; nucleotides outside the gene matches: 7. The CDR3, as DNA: TGTGCCAGTAGTATAGGGGACGACAGGGAGGAGCAGTACTTC. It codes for CASSIGDDREEQYF.

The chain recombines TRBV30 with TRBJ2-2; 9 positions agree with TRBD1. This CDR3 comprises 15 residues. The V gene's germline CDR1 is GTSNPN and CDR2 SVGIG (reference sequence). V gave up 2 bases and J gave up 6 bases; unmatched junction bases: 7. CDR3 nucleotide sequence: TGTGCCTGGAGTTTACGGGACAGGGACCCCGGGGAGCTGTTTTTT. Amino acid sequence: CAWSLRDRDPGELFF.

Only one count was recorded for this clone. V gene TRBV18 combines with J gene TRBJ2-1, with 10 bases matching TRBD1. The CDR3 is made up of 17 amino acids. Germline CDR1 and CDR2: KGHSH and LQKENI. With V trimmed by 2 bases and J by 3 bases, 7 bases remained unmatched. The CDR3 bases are TGTGCCAGCTCACCAGGGGACAGGGGACGGTTCTACAATGAGCAGTTCTTC. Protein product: CASSPGDRGRFYNEQFF.

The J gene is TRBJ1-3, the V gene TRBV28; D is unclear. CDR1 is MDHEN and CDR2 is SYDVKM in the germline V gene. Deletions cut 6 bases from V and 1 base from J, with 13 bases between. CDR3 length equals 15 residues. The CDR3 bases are TGTGCCAGCAGCCCGCCCCCGGGGTCTGGAAACACCATATATTTT. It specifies CASSPPPGSGNTIYF.

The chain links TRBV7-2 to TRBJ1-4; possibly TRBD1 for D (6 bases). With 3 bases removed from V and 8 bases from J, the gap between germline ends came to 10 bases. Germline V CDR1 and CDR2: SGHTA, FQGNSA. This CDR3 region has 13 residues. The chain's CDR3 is CASSLGAVEKLFF. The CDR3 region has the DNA TGTGCCAGCAGCTTGGGGGCCGTCGAAAAACTGTTTTTT.

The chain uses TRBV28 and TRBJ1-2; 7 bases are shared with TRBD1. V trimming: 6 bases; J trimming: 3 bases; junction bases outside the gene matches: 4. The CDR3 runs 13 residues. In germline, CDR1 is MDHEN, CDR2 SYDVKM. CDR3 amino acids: CASSAGGYYGYTF. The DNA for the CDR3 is TGTGCCAGCAGCGCAGGGGGGTACTATGGCTACACCTTC.

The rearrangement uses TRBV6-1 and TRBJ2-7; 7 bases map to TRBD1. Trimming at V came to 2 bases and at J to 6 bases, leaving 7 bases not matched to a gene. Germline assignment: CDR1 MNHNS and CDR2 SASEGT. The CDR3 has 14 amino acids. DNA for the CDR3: TGTGCCAGCAGTGAACAGGGACAGTCCGGCGAGCAGTACTTC. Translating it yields CASSEQGQSGEQYF.

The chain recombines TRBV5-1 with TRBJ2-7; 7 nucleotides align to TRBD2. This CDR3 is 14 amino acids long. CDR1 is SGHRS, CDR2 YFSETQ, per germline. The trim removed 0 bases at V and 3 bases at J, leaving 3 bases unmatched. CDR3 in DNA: TGCGCCAGCAGCTTGGACGGCGGGGGCTACGAGCAGTACTTC. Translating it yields CASSLDGGGYEQYF.

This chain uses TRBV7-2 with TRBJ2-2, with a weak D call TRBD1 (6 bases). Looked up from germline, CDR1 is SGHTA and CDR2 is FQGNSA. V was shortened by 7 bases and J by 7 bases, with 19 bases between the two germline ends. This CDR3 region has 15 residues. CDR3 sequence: CASNRRTALVGELFF. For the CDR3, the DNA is TGTGCCAGCAATCGTCGGACAGCTCTAGTCGGGGAGCTGTTTTTT.

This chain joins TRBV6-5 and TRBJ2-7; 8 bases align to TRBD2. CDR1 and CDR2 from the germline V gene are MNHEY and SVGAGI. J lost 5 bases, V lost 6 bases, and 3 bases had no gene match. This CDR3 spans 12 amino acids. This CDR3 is CASRLTSDEQYF. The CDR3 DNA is TGTGCCAGCAGATTGACTAGCGACGAGCAGTACTTC.

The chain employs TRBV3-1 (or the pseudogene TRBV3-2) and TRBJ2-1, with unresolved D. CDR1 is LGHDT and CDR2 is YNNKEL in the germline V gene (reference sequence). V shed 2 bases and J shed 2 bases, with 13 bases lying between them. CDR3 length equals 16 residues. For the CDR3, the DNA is TGTGCCAGCAGCCAATCTTACACCCCCCCCTACAATGAGCAGTTCTTC. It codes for CASSQSYTPPYNEQFF.

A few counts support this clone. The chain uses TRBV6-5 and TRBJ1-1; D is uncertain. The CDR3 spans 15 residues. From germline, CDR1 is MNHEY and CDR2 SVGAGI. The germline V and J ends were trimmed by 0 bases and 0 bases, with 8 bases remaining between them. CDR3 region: CASSYSMDLNTEAFF. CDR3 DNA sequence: TGTGCCAGCAGTTACTCGATGGACTTGAACACTGAAGCTTTCTTT.

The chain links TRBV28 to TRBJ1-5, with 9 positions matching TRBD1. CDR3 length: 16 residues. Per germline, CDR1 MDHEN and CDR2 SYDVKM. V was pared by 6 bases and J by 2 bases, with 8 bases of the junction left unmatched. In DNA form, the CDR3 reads TGTGCCAGCAGCAAGAGGGACAGGGTTGGCAATCAGCCCCAGCATTTT. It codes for CASSKRDRVGNQPQHF.